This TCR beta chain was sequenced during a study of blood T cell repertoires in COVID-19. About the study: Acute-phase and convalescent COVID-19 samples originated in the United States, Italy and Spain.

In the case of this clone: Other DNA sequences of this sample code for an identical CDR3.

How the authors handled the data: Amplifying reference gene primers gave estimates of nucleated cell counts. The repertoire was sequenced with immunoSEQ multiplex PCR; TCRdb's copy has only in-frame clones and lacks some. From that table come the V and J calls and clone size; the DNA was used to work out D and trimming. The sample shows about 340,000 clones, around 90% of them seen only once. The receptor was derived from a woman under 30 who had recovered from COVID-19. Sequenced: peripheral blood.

CDR3 sequence (DNA): TGTGCCAGCAGCTTAGACAGGGGACAGCCCCAGCATTTT. Translation: CASSLDRGQPQHF. The V gene is TRBV11-2, the J gene TRBJ1-5, with D possibly TRBD1 on 6 matching bases. Germline lookup yields CDR1 SGHAT and CDR2 FQNNGV. V shed 0 bases and J shed 7 bases, with 7 bases lying between them. The CDR3 consists of 13 residues. Together with reference TRBV11-2 and TRBJ1-5, the CDR3 gives the full variable domain: EAGVAQSPRYKIIEKRQSVAFWCNPISGHATLYWYQQILGQGPKLLIQFQNNGVVDDSQLPKDRFSAERLKGVDSTLKIQPAKLEDSAVYLCASSLDRGQPQHFGDGTRLSIL.